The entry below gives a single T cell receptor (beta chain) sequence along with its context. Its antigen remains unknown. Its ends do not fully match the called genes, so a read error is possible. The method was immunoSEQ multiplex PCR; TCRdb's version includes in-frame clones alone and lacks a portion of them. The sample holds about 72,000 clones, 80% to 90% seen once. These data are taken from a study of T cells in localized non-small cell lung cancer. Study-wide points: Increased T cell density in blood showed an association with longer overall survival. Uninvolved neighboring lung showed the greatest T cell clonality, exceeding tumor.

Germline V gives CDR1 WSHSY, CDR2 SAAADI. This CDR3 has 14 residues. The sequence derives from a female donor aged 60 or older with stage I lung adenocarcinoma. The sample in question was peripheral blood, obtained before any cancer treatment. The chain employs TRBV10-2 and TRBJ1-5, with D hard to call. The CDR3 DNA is TGCGCCAGCAGTGAGGTGGGGAGCAAGCAGCCCCAGCATTTT. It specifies CASSEVGSKQPQHF.